This TCR beta chain came from a study of cytotoxic CD8 clonotypes in ibrutinib-treated CLL. On the study more broadly: Responses: some 24 partial, 2 complete; after median around 70 months, around 14 stayed remitted, some 12 progressed. Study observations and caveats: Sustained-remission and progressing patients' sampling times differed. Clonality correlated strongly with circulating CD8+ T cells and exceeded age-matched healthy donors at baseline.

Concerning this clone: Its target is unknown.

The CDR3 contains 15 residues. The germline gives CDR1 SGHTA, CDR2 FQGNSA. Trimming took off 5 bases at V and 3 bases at J, with 17 bases between the two ends. Method: immunoSEQ multiplex PCR; TCRdb's copy keeps in-frame clones and lacks some. The table has 50,000 to 75,000 clones, about three quarters seen once. Library input was around 2.1 micrograms of DNA from cryopreserved PBMCs. V and J are TRBV7-2 and TRBJ2-7; maybe TRBD1 (6 bases). The TCR originated in a human donor with chronic lymphocytic leukemia. Specimen: PBMCs, collected after 12 months of ibrutinib treatment. The CDR3 sequence: CASSRWGQFDYEQYF. In DNA form, the CDR3 reads TGTGCCAGCAGCCGTTGGGGGCAGTTCGACTACGAGCAGTACTTC.